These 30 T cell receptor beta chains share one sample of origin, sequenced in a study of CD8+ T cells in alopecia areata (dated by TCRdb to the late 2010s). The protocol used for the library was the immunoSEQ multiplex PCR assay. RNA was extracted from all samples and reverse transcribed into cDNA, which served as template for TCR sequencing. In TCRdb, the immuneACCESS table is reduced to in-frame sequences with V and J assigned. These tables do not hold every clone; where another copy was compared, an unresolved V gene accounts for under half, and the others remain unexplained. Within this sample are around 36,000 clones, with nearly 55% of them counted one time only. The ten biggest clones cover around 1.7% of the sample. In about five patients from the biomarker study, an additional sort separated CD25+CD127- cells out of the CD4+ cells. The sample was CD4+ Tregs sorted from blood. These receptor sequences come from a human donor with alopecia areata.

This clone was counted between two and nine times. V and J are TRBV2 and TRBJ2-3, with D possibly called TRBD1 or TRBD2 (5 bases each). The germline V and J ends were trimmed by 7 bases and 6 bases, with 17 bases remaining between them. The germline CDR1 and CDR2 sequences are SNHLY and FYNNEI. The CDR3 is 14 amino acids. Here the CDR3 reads CASTRDPGWDTQYF. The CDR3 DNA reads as TGTGCCAGCACCCGGGACCCGGGGTGGGATACGCAGTATTTT. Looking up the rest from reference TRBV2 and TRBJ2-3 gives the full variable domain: EPEVTQTPSHQVTQMGQEVILRCVPISNHLYFYWYRQILGQKVEFLVSFYNNEISEKSEIFDDQFSVERPDGSNFTLKIRSTKLEDSAMYFCASTRDPGWDTQYFGPGTRLTVL.

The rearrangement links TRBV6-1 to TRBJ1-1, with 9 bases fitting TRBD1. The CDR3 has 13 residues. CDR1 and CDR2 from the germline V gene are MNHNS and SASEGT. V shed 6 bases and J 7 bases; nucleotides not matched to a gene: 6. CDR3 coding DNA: TGTGCCAGCAGGATGGACAGGGGAGGTGAAGCTTTCTTT. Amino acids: CASRMDRGGEAFF.

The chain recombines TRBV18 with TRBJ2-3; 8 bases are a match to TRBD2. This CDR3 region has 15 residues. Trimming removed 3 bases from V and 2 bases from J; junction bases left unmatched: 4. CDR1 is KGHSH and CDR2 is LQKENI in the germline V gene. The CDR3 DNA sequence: TGTGCCAGCTCACCGGGACTAGTGGTCACAGATACGCAGTATTTT. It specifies CASSPGLVVTDTQYF.

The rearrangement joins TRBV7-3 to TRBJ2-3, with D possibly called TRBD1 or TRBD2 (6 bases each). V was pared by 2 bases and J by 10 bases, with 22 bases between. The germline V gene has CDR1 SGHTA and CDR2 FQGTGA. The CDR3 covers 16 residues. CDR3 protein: CASSLSKTGAALPQYF. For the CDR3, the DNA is TGTGCCAGCAGCTTATCTAAGACGGGGGCGGCCCTACCGCAGTATTTT.

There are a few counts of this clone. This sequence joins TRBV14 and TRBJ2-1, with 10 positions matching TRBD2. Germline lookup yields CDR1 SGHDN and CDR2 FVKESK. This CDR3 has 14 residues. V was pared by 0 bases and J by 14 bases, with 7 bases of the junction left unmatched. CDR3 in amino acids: CASSQDLASGSKFF. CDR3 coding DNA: TGTGCCAGCAGCCAAGATCTGGCTAGCGGGAGTAAGTTCTTC.

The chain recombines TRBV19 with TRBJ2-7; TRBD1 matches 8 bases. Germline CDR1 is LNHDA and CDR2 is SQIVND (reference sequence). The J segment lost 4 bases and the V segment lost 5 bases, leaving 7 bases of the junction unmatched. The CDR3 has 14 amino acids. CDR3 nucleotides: TGTGCCAGTAGTCGAGGCAGGGGGCTGTACGAGCAGTACTTC. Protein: CASSRGRGLYEQYF.

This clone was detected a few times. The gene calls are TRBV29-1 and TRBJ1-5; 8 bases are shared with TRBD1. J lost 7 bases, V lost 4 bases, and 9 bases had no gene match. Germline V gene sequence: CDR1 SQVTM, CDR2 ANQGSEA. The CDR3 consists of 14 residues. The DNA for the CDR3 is TGCAGCGTTGCAGGGGGCTCGGGAGGACAGCCCCAGCATTTT. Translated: CSVAGGSGGQPQHF.

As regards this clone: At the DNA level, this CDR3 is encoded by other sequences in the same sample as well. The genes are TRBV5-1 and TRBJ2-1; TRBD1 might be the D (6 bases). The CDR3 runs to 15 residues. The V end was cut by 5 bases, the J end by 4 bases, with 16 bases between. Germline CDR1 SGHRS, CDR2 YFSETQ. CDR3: CASSRQGRGYNEQFF. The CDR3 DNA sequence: TGCGCCAGCAGTCGGCAGGGGCGCGGATACAATGAGCAGTTCTTC.

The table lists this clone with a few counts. The CDR3 protein is CSPSHPTGSSGNTIYF. The CDR3, as DNA: TGCAGCCCTTCCCACCCCACAGGGTCCTCTGGAAACACCATATATTTT. The rearrangement uses TRBV29-1 and TRBJ1-3; a possible D gene is TRBD1 (6 bases). Trimming removed 8 bases at V and 0 bases at J, with 20 bases between. CDR1 is SQVTM, CDR2 ANQGSEA, per germline. There are 16 residues in the CDR3.

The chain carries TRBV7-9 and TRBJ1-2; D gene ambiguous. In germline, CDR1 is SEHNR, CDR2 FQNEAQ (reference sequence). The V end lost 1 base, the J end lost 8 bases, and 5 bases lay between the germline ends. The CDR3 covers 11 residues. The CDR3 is CASSLEVGYTF. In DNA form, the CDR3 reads TGTGCCAGCAGCTTAGAAGTGGGCTACACCTTC.

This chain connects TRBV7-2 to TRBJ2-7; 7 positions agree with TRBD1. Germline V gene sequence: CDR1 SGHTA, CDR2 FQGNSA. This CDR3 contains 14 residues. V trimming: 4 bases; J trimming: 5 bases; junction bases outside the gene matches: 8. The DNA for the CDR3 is TGTGCCAGCAGCTCCACAGGGGTAGGAAACGAGCAGTACTTC. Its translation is CASSSTGVGNEQYF.

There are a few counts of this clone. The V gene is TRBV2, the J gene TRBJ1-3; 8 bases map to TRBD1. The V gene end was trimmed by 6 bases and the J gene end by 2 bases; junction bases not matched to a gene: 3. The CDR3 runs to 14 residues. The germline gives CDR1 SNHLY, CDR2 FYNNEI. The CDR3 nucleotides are TGTGCCAGCAGGATACAGGGGGCTGGAAACACCATATATTTT. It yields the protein CASRIQGAGNTIYF. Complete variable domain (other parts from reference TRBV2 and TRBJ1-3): EPEVTQTPSHQVTQMGQEVILRCVPISNHLYFYWYRQILGQKVEFLVSFYNNEISEKSEIFDDQFSVERPDGSNFTLKIRSTKLEDSAMYFCASRIQGAGNTIYFGEGSWLTVV.

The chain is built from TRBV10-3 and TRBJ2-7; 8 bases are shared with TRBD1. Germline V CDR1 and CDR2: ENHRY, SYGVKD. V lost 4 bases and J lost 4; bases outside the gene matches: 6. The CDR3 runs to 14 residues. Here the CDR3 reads CAISAPGQAYEQYF. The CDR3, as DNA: TGTGCCATCAGTGCACCGGGACAGGCGTACGAGCAGTACTTC.

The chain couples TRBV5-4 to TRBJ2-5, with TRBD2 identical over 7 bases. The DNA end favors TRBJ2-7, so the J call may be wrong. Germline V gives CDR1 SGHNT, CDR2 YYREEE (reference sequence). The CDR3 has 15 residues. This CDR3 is CASSMTSGANYEQYF. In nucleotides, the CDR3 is TGTGCCAGCAGCATGACCAGCGGGGCCAACTACGAGCAGTACTTC.

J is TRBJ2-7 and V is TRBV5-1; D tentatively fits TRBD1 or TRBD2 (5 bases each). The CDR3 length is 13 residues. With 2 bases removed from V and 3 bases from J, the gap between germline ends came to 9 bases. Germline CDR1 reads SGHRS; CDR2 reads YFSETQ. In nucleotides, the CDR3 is TGCGCCAGCAGCTTAGAGGGGCACTACGAGCAGTACTTC. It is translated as CASSLEGHYEQYF.

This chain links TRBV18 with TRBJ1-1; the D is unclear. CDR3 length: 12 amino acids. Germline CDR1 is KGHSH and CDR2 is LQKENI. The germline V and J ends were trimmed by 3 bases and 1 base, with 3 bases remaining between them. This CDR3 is CASSPENTEAFF. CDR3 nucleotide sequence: TGTGCCAGCTCACCGGAGAACACTGAAGCTTTCTTT.

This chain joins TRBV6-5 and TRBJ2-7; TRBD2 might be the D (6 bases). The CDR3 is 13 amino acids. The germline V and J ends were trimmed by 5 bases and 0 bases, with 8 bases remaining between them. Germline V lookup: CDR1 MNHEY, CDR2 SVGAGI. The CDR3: CASSPGSSYEQYF. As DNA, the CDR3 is TGTGCCAGCAGTCCCGGGAGCTCCTACGAGCAGTACTTC.

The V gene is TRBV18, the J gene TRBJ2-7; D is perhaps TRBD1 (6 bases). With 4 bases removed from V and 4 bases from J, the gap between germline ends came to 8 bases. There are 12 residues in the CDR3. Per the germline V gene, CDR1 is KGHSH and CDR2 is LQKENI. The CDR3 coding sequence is TGTGCCAGCTCACTGACAGGATACGAGCAGTACTTC. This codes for CASSLTGYEQYF.

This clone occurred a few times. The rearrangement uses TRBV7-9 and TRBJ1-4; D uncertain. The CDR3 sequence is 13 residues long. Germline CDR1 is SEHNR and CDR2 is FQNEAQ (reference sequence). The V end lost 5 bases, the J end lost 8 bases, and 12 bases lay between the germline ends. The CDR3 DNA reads TGTGCCAGCAGCCGCGTGTTGTCGGAAAAACTGTTTTTT. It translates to CASSRVLSEKLFF.

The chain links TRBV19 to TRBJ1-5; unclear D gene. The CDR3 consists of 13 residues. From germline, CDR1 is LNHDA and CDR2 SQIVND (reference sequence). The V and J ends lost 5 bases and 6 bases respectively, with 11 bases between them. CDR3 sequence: CASSFAGGQPQHF. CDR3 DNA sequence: TGTGCCAGTAGTTTCGCCGGAGGTCAGCCCCAGCATTTT.

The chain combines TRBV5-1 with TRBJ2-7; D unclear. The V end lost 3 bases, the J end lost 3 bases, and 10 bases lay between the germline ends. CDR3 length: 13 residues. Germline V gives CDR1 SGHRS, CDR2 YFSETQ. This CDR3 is CASSSLQVYEQYF. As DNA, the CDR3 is TGCGCCAGCAGCTCCCTCCAGGTCTACGAGCAGTACTTC.

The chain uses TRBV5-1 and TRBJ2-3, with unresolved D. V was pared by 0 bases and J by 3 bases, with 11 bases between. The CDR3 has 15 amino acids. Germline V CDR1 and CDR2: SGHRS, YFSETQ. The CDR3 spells CASSLAPFPTDTQYF. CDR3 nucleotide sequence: TGCGCCAGCAGCTTGGCGCCGTTTCCAACAGATACGCAGTATTTT.

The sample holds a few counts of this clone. DNA of the CDR3: TGTGCCAGCAGCCGAGGGGACGGAAACACCGGGGAGCTGTTTTTT. This sequence encodes CASSRGDGNTGELFF. The chain combines TRBV7-2 with TRBJ2-2; the D gene could be TRBD1 or TRBD2 (5 bases each). Trimming stripped 5 bases from V and 2 bases from J, with 12 bases between. The germline gives CDR1 SGHTA, CDR2 FQGNSA. The CDR3 length is 15 residues.

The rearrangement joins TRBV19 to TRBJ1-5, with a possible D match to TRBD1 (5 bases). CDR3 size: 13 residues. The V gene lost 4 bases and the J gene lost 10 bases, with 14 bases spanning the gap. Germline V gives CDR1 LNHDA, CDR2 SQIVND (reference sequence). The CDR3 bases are TGTGCCAGTAGTAAAGCAGGGCGGCTCCCCCAGCATTTT. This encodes CASSKAGRLPQHF.

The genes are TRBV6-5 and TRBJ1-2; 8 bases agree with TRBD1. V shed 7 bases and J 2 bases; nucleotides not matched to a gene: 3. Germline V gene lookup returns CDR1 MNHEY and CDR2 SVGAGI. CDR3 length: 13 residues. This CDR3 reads CASTRTGNYGYTF. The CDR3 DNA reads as TGTGCCAGCACCCGGACAGGGAACTATGGCTACACCTTC.

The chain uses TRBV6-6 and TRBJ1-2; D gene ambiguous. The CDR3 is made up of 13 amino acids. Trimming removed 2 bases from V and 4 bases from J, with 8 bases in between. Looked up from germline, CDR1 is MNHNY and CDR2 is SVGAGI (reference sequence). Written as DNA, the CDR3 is TGTGCCAGCAGTTACCCGGGGTCCTATGGCTACACCTTC. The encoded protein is CASSYPGSYGYTF.

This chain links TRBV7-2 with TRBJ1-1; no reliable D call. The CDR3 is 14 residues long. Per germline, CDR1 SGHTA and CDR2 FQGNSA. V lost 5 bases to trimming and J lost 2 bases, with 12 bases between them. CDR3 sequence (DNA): TGTGCCAGCAGCCCGGACGGCTTCAACACTGAAGCTTTCTTT. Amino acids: CASSPDGFNTEAFF.

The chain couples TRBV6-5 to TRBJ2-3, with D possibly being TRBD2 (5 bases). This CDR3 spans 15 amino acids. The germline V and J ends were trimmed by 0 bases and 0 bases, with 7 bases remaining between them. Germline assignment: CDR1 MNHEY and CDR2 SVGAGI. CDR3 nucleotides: TGTGCCAGCAGTTACTCCGGGATTAGCACAGATACGCAGTATTTT. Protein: CASSYSGISTDTQYF.

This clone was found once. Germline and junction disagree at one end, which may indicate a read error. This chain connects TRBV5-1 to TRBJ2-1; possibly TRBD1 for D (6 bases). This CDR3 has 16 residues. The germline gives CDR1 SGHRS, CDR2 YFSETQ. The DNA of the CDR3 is TGCGCCAGCAGCCTAGGGGGTCAGGCTTCATACAGTGAGCAGTTCTTC. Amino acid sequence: CASSLGGQASYSEQFF.

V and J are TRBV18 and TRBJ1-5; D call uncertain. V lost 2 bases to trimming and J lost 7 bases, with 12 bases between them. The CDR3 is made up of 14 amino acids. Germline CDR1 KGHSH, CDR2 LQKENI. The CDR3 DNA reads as TGTGCCAGCTCACCAGATGGCTTGGCGCAGCCCCAGCATTTT. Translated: CASSPDGLAQPQHF.